Sequencing of this TCR beta chain was carried out in a study of post-analysis software for immune sequencing data. Carried by the TCR beta cDNA libraries were unique molecular identifiers. TCRdb re-called the PCR reads with MiXCR, one entry per CDR3 protein. This table holds 750,000 to 950,000 distinct CDR3 sequences, approximately 53% found once. Findings and limits, study-wide: The study found TRBV5-6, TRBV5-1 and TRBV20-1 among five TRBV segments more frequent in patients than controls. F measure clustering grouped samples strongly by preparation batch.

This clonotype was seen a few times. Its antigen is still unknown. Trimming removed 3 bases from V and 4 bases from J; junction bases left unmatched: 5. CDR3 length: 14 residues. Germline V gene data show CDR1 as SGHTA and CDR2 as FQGTGA. Input material: blood. This TCR came from a girl aged 10 to 17 with multiple sclerosis. The chain combines TRBV7-3 with TRBJ2-7, with 8 bases identical to TRBD2. In DNA, the CDR3 is TGTGCCAGCAGCTTTGGCGGGGGGTCATACGAGCAGTACTTC. It codes for CASSFGGGSYEQYF.